This TCR beta chain was identified in a study of blood T cell repertoires in COVID-19. TCRdb's copy holds only in-frame clones and misses some; the assay was immunoSEQ multiplex PCR. The sample lists tens of thousands of clones, about 88% occurring once. Trimming removed 3 bases from V and 1 base from J; junction bases left unmatched: 3. The germline V gene encodes CDR1 MNHEY and CDR2 SVGAGI. CDR3 length: 15 amino acids. The sequencing sample was made of peripheral blood. The V and J genes are TRBV6-5 and TRBJ2-5; 9 nucleotides line up with TRBD2. This clonotype originated in a human donor in a cohort sampled during active COVID-19. This CDR3 reads CASSYSGGLQETQYF. For the CDR3, the DNA is TGTGCCAGCAGTTATAGCGGGGGACTCCAAGAGACCCAGTACTTC.